Sequencing of this T cell receptor beta chain was carried out in a study of T cells in Graves' hyperthyroidism and ophthalmopathy. Study-wide points: A model using 13 V-J features told ophthalmopathy apart from stable hyperthyroidism.

Enrolled ophthalmopathy patients presented with a Clinical Activity Score of at least 3, a NOSPECS grade of at least 4, and disease duration under 3 months. Criteria for exclusion of patients were uncontrolled infection, other autoimmune disease, pregnancy or lactation. Clinical symptoms, serum thyroxine and TRAb, thyroid ultrasound and orbital computed tomography together formed the diagnostic basis. This CDR3 is 14 amino acids long. Germline V lookup: CDR1 SGHAT, CDR2 FQNNGV. V was shortened by 0 bases and J by 13 bases, with 18 bases between the two germline ends. This clonotype has a count of ten or more. Its matching antigen is unknown. RNA transcripts yielded amplified TCR beta CDR3 regions. First-round RT-PCR with HTBI primers amplified the TCR CDR3 region. One entry per CDR3 protein results from TCRdb running MiXCR on the multiplex PCR reads. The data hold over 400,000 distinct CDR3 sequences, with approximately 15% observed a single time.

The chain couples TRBV11-2 to TRBJ2-5, with D perhaps matching TRBD1 (5 bases). The receptor's source is a man younger than 30 with Graves' ophthalmopathy. Source material: blood. CDR3 residues: CASSLEKFGHRGYF. The CDR3 DNA is TGTGCCAGCAGCTTAGAAAAATTCGGACATAGGGGGTACTTC.